The clone carrying this T cell receptor beta chain has a handful of counts. The CDR3 spans 13 residues. Germline V lookup: CDR1 MNHEY, CDR2 SVGEGT. V gave up 2 bases and J gave up 8 bases, with 12 bases separating them. These data belong to a study of blood T cell repertoires in COVID-19. On the study more broadly: From T cells, B-cell-depleted T cells, or PBMCs came the material, which was cDNA or gDNA.

Measured with immunoSEQ multiplex PCR; TCRdb has only the in-frame clones, and not every one. The sample consists of 220,000 or so clones, approximately 82% of them appearing once. Sequencing was performed on peripheral blood. The chain recombines TRBV6-2 or TRBV6-3 with TRBJ1-2; D remains unclear. The TCR was taken from a woman older than 75 with acute or convalescent COVID-19. The CDR3 here is CASSYDTAAGYTF. The DNA for the CDR3 is TGTGCCAGCAGTTACGACACGGCAGCCGGCTACACCTTC.